This passage covers 28 T cell receptor beta chains from one sample sequenced in a study of blood T cell repertoires in COVID-19. Only in-frame clones appear in the TCRdb table, and some are missing; sequencing was by immunoSEQ multiplex PCR. Of some 250,000 clones in the sample, about 80% were seen once. Sequenced input: PBMCs or T cells enriched from blood (not recorded which). These TCRs come from a man in his forties or fifties who had recovered from COVID-19.

This chain joins TRBV19 and TRBJ1-5; D is ambiguous. This CDR3 is 18 amino acids long. Looked up from germline, CDR1 is LNHDA and CDR2 is SQIVND (reference sequence). V lost 6 bases and J lost 0, with 21 bases in between. CDR3 residues: CASREEARGFLSNQPQHF. CDR3 coding DNA: TGTGCCAGTAGGGAGGAGGCACGCGGATTCCTTAGCAATCAGCCCCAGCATTTT. Full variable domain (missing parts from reference TRBV19 and TRBJ1-5): DGGITQSPKYLFRKEGQNVTLSCEQNLNHDAMYWYRQDPGQGLRLIYYSQIVNDFQKGDIAEGYSVSREKKESFPLTVTSAQKNPTAFYLCASREEARGFLSNQPQHFGDGTRLSIL.

The genes are TRBV4-3 and TRBJ1-1; D gene unclear. This CDR3 is 16 amino acids long. CDR1 and CDR2 from the germline V gene are LGHNA and YSLEER. The V end lost 5 bases, the J end lost 4 bases, and 20 bases lay between the germline ends. Here the CDR3 DNA reads TGCGCCAGCAGCGCGCACCCGGTGGTAGGGAGCACTGAAGCTTTCTTT. This encodes CASSAHPVVGSTEAFF.

V usage is TRBV11-2 and J usage is TRBJ1-1, with a tentative D call TRBD1 (5 bases). Germline-derived CDR1 and CDR2 are SGHAT and FQNNGV. This CDR3 comprises 13 residues. Trimming pared 2 bases from V and 4 bases from J, leaving 8 bases between. The CDR3 nucleotides are TGTGCCAGCAGCTTAAGCGGGGGCACTGAAGCTTTCTTT. It specifies CASSLSGGTEAFF.

This chain joins TRBV28 and TRBJ2-7, with TRBD2 as a possible D gene (6 bases). Germline V gives CDR1 MDHEN, CDR2 SYDVKM. The length of the CDR3 is 11 residues. The DNA of the CDR3 is TGTGCAGCAGGGAGGTTCTACGAGCAGTACTTC. Its translation: CAAGRFYEQYF.

This sequence joins TRBV7-9 and TRBJ2-1; a weak D match, TRBD1 (6 bases). Deletions cut 5 bases from V and 4 bases from J, with 9 bases between. CDR1 SEHNR and CDR2 FQNEAQ come from the germline V gene (reference sequence). The CDR3 totals 13 residues. The CDR3: CASSKDSYNEQFF. DNA for the CDR3: TGTGCCAGCAGCAAGGACAGTTACAATGAGCAGTTCTTC.

The chain has TRBV5-1 and TRBJ2-7, with D possibly matching TRBD1 (6 bases). This CDR3 spans 14 amino acids. Trimming took off 1 base at V and 5 bases at J, with 13 bases between the two ends. The germline CDR1 and CDR2 sequences are SGHRS and YFSETQ. The CDR3: CASSLSRGDDEQYF. CDR3 bases: TGCGCCAGCAGCTTGAGCAGGGGAGACGACGAGCAGTACTTC.

The gene calls are TRBV18 and TRBJ2-7; 11 bases line up with TRBD1. The CDR3 is made up of 15 amino acids. Germline CDR1 reads KGHSH; CDR2 reads LQKENI. With 4 bases clipped from V and 0 bases from J, the junction kept 2 bases outside the gene matches. The DNA of the CDR3 is TGTGCCAGCTCACGGGACAGGGGGTCCTCCTACGAGCAGTACTTC. This codes for CASSRDRGSSYEQYF. Together with reference TRBV18 and TRBJ2-7, the CDR3 gives the full variable domain: NAGVMQNPRHLVRRRGQEARLRCSPMKGHSHVYWYRQLPEEGLKFMVYLQKENIIDESGMPKERFSAEFPKEGPSILRIQQVVRGDSAAYFCASSRDRGSSYEQYFGPGTRLTVT.

The V gene is TRBV10-1, the J gene TRBJ2-3; TRBD2 matches 11 bases. CDR3 length: 15 residues. V lost 5 bases to trimming and J lost 1 base; unmatched junction nucleotides: 2. CDR1 and CDR2 (germline): WNHNN, SYGVQD (reference sequence). This CDR3 reads CASSLLAGGTDTQYF. DNA for the CDR3: TGCGCCAGCAGTCTACTAGCGGGGGGCACAGATACGCAGTATTTT.

This chain links TRBV5-1 with TRBJ1-3; D may be TRBD1 (6 bases). This CDR3 comprises 14 residues. Looked up from germline, CDR1 is SGHRS and CDR2 is YFSETQ. Trimming removed 4 bases at V and 1 base at J, with 9 bases between. CDR3 sequence: CASSRGQSGNTIYF. CDR3 in DNA: TGCGCCAGCAGCAGAGGACAGTCTGGAAACACCATATATTTT.

The chain employs TRBV7-8 and TRBJ2-1; 9 bases map to TRBD2. Germline-derived CDR1 and CDR2 are SGHVS and FQNEAQ. The CDR3 extends over 15 amino acids. V lost 6 bases to trimming and J lost 6 bases; unmatched junction nucleotides: 9. The CDR3 sequence is CASRDPGTSTNEQFF. The DNA of the CDR3 is TGTGCCAGCAGGGATCCCGGGACTAGCACCAATGAGCAGTTCTTC.

This clone was detected only a few times. This chain uses TRBV9 with TRBJ1-5; D gene ambiguous. The CDR3 runs to 13 residues. Germline V lookup: CDR1 SGDLS, CDR2 YYNGEE. V dropped 0 bases and J dropped 15 bases, with 16 bases sitting between them. The DNA of the CDR3 is TGTGCCAGCAGCGTAGACTCCCAAGCGGCGTTGCATTTT. This codes for CASSVDSQAALHF.

The J gene is TRBJ2-1, the V gene TRBV9; D call uncertain. In germline, CDR1 is SGDLS, CDR2 YYNGEE. The CDR3 runs to 14 residues. V was clipped by 4 bases and J by 2 bases, with 10 bases between them. CDR3 in amino acids: CASSPPGTYNEQFF. The CDR3, as DNA: TGTGCCAGCAGCCCCCCAGGAACCTACAATGAGCAGTTCTTC. The full variable domain, completed using reference TRBV9 and TRBJ2-1, is DSGVTQTPKHLITATGQRVTLRCSPRSGDLSVYWYQQSLDQGLQFLIQYYNGEERAKGNILERFSAQQFPDLHSELNLSSLELGDSALYFCASSPPGTYNEQFFGPGTRLTVL.

The gene calls are TRBV6-5 and TRBJ2-1; D is unresolved. The germline CDR1 and CDR2 sequences are MNHEY and SVGAGI. The ends were cut back, 6 bases at V and 6 bases at J, with 18 bases in the middle. The CDR3 covers 15 residues. CDR3 DNA: TGTGCCAGCAGCTCTATCACCAGAGGATCCAATGAGCAGTTCTTC. Its translation: CASSSITRGSNEQFF.

This rearrangement joins TRBV27 to TRBJ2-2, with 8 bases fitting TRBD2. J gave up 4 bases and V 1 base, and 5 bases lay outside the gene matches. Germline values: CDR1 MNHEY, CDR2 SMNVEV (reference sequence). This CDR3 is built from 16 residues. The CDR3 nucleotides are TGTGCCAGCAGTTTATTCCCCGGGGGGGGCACCGGGGAGCTGTTTTTT. Translation: CASSLFPGGGTGELFF.

The genes are TRBV6-5 and TRBJ2-1; 8 nucleotides align to TRBD1. V was pared by 5 bases and J by 8 bases, with 2 bases of the junction left unmatched. This CDR3 comprises 12 residues. In germline, CDR1 is MNHEY, CDR2 SVGAGI. In DNA, the CDR3 is TGTGCCAGCAGTCAACAGGGGGATGAGCAGTTCTTC. Amino acids: CASSQQGDEQFF.

This chain joins TRBV5-1 and TRBJ1-1; 9 bases align to TRBD1. Germline values: CDR1 SGHRS, CDR2 YFSETQ. The V gene end was trimmed by 0 bases and the J gene end by 5 bases; junction bases not matched to a gene: 5. This CDR3 has 15 amino acids. CDR3 DNA sequence: TGCGCCAGCAGCTTGGACGGGACAGGGACAACTGAAGCTTTCTTT. Translated: CASSLDGTGTTEAFF.

This chain connects TRBV12-3 or TRBV12-4 to TRBJ1-5, with D possibly TRBD1 on 5 matching bases. The V end lost 5 bases, the J end lost 11 bases, and 16 bases lay between the germline ends. This CDR3 has 13 amino acids. As DNA, the CDR3 is TGTGCCAGCAGTACGTCCGGGACTAGGGCCCAGCATTTT. It specifies CASSTSGTRAQHF.

The V call is TRBV7-2, the J call TRBJ2-1, with D unresolved. Trimming pared 1 base from V and 8 bases from J, leaving 15 bases between. The CDR3 extends over 15 amino acids. The V gene's germline CDR1 is SGHTA and CDR2 FQGNSA. This CDR3 reads CASSLVRRRIDEQFF. The CDR3 DNA reads as TGTGCCAGCAGCTTAGTCCGTCGCAGGATAGATGAGCAGTTCTTC.

Only a few counts were recorded for this clone. V is TRBV5-1 and J is TRBJ2-2; 8 nucleotides match TRBD2. Germline CDR1 reads SGHRS; CDR2 reads YFSETQ. The CDR3 is 16 residues long. V trimming: 3 bases; J trimming: 7 bases; junction bases outside the gene matches: 11. CDR3 protein: CASSWAGSGKGGELFF. The CDR3 coding sequence is TGCGCCAGCAGCTGGGCTGGTAGCGGGAAGGGCGGGGAGCTGTTTTTT.

The chain couples TRBV2 to TRBJ1-1; TRBD1 matches at 7 bases. V lost 2 bases to trimming and J lost 7 bases; unmatched junction nucleotides: 7. The germline CDR1 and CDR2 sequences are SNHLY and FYNNEI. The CDR3 spans 14 residues. CDR3 region: CASSENYGTVEAFF. Written as DNA, the CDR3 is TGTGCCAGCAGTGAAAATTATGGGACAGTTGAAGCTTTCTTT.

The chain has TRBV19 and TRBJ1-1; D unresolved. From germline, CDR1 is LNHDA and CDR2 SQIVND (reference sequence). Between the trimmed V and J ends, which lost 2 bases and 0 bases, there was a span of 4 bases. The CDR3 contains 13 residues. Here the CDR3 reads CASSIRVNTEAFF. The CDR3 DNA follows: TGTGCCAGTAGTATAAGAGTGAACACTGAAGCTTTCTTT.

This clone was counted a single time. The rearrangement uses TRBV19 and TRBJ1-1; no firm D call. V lost 7 bases to trimming and J lost 0 bases, with 18 bases between them. This CDR3 is built from 16 residues. Germline lookup yields CDR1 LNHDA and CDR2 SQIVND (reference sequence). CDR3 nucleotide sequence: TGTGCCAGTACTTCCCCGGGATCCCGCTTGAACACTGAAGCTTTCTTT. Its protein is CASTSPGSRLNTEAFF.

The chain recombines TRBV7-6 with TRBJ1-1; no reliable D call. Between the trimmed V and J ends, which lost 6 bases and 0 bases, there was a span of 14 bases. This CDR3 contains 15 residues. Germline CDR1 and CDR2: SGHVS and FNYEAQ. This CDR3 reads CASRGGEHMNTEAFF. CDR3 bases: TGTGCCAGCAGGGGAGGTGAGCACATGAACACTGAAGCTTTCTTT.

The CDR3 DNA is TGCGCCAGCAGCCAGATCATCGGGGATGGCTACACCTTC. Its protein is CASSQIIGDGYTF. V usage is TRBV4-1 and J usage is TRBJ1-2; D gene uncertain. The V end was cut by 3 bases, the J end by 6 bases, with 11 bases between. The CDR3 contains 13 residues. From germline, CDR1 is MGHRA and CDR2 YSYEKL.

About this clone itself: Its ends do not fully match the called genes, so a read error is possible. This chain links TRBV7-9 with TRBJ2-1; tentative D call: TRBD1 (5 bases). CDR1 and CDR2 (germline): SEHNR, FQNEAQ (reference sequence). The length of the CDR3 is 14 residues. The CDR3 loop reads CASSLRGSYDEQFF. DNA of the CDR3: TGTGCCAGCAGCTTAAGGGGCAGCTACGATGAGCAGTTCTTC.

The chain has TRBV7-8 and TRBJ1-5; D may be TRBD1 (6 bases). The germline V and J ends were trimmed by 5 bases and 3 bases, with 11 bases remaining between them. The CDR3 has 14 amino acids. Germline lookup yields CDR1 SGHVS and CDR2 FQNEAQ. Here the CDR3 DNA reads TGTGCCAGCAGCCCATACAGGGACAATCAGCCCCAGCATTTT. Translated: CASSPYRDNQPQHF.

V is TRBV2 and J is TRBJ1-1, with D perhaps matching TRBD1 (5 bases). V was clipped by 6 bases and J by 4 bases, with 18 bases between them. The CDR3 contains 15 residues. Germline V lookup: CDR1 SNHLY, CDR2 FYNNEI. As DNA, the CDR3 is TGTGCCAGCAGCCCACGAGCCAACCAGGGCACTGAAGCTTTCTTT. As protein: CASSPRANQGTEAFF.

The chain employs TRBV7-8 and TRBJ1-2; no firm D call. The germline CDR1 and CDR2 sequences are SGHVS and FQNEAQ. V was trimmed by 5 bases and J by 0 bases, leaving 10 bases between them. CDR3 length: 14 amino acids. CDR3 amino acids: CASSRDPANYGYTF. The CDR3 DNA follows: TGTGCCAGCAGCCGAGACCCAGCTAACTATGGCTACACCTTC.